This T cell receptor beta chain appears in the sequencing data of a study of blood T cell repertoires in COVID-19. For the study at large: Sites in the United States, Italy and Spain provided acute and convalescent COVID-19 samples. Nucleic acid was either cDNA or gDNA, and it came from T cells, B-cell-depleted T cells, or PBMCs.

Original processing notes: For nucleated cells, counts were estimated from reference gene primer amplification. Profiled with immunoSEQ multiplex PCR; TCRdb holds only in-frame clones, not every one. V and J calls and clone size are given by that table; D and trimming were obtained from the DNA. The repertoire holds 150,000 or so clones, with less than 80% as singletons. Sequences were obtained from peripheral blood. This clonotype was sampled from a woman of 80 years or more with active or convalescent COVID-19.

The CDR3: CASSLVTAGGRGAFF. The CDR3 DNA is TGTGCCAGCAGCTTAGTTACGGCGGGGGGGCGGGGGGCTTTCTTT. The V gene is TRBV7-2, the J gene TRBJ1-1; a possible D gene is TRBD1 (6 bases). CDR3 length: 15 residues. V was pared by 1 base and J by 11 bases, with 20 bases between. Germline V gene sequence: CDR1 SGHTA, CDR2 FQGNSA.